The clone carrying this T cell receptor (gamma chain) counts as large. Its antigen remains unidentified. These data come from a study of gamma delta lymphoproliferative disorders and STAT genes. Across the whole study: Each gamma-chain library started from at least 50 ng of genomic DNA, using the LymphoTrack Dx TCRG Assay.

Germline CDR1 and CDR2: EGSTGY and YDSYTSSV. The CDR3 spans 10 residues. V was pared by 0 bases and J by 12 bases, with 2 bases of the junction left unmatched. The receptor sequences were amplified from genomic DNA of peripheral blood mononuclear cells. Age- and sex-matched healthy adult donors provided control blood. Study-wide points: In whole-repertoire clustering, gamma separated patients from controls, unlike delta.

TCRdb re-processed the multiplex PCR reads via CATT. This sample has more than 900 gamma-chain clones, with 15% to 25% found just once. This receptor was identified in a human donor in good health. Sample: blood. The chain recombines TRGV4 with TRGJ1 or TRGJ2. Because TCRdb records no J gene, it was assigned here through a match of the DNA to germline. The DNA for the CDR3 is TGTGCCACCTGGGATGGGCGGAAACTCTTT. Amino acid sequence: CATWDGRKLF.